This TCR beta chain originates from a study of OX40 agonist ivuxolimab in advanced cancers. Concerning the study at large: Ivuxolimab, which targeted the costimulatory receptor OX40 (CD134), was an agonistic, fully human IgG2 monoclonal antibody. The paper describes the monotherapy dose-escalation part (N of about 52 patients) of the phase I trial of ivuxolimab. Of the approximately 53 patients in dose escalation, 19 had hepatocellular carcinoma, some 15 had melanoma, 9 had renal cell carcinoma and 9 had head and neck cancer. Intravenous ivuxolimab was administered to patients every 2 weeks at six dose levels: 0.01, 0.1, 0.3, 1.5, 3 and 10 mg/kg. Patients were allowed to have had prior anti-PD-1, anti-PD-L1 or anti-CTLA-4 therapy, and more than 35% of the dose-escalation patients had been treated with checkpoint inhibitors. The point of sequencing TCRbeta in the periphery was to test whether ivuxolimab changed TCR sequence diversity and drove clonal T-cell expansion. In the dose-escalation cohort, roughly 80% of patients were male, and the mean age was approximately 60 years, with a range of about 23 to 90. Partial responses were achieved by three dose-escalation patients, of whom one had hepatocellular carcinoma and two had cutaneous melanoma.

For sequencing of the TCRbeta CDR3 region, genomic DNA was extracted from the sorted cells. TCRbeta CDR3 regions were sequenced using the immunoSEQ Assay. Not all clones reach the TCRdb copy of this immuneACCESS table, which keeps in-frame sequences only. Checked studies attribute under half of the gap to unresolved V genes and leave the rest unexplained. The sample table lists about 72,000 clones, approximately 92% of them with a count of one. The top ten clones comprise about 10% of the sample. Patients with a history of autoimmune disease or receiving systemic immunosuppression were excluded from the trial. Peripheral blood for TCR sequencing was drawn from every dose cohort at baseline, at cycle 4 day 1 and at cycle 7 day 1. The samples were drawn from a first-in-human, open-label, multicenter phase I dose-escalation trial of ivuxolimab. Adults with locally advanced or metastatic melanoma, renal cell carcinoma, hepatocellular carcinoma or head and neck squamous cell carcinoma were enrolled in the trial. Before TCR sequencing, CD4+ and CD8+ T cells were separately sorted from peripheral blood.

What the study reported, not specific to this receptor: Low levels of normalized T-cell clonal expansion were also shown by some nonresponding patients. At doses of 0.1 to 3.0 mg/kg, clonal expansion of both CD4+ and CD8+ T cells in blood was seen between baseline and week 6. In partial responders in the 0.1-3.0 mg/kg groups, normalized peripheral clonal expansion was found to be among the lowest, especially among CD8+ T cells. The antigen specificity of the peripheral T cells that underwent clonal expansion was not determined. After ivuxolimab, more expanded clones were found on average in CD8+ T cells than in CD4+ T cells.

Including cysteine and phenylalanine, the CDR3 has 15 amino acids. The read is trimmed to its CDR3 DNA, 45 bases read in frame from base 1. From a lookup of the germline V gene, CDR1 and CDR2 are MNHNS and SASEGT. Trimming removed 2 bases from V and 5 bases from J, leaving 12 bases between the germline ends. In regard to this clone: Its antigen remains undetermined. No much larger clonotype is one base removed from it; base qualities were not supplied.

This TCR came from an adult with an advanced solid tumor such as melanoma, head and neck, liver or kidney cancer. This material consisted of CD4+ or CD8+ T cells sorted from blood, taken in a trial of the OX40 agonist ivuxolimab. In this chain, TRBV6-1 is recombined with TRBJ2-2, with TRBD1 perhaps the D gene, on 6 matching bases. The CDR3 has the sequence CASSENPGETGELFF. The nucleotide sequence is TGTGCCAGCAGTGAAAATCCAGGGGAAACCGGGGAGCTGTTTTTT.